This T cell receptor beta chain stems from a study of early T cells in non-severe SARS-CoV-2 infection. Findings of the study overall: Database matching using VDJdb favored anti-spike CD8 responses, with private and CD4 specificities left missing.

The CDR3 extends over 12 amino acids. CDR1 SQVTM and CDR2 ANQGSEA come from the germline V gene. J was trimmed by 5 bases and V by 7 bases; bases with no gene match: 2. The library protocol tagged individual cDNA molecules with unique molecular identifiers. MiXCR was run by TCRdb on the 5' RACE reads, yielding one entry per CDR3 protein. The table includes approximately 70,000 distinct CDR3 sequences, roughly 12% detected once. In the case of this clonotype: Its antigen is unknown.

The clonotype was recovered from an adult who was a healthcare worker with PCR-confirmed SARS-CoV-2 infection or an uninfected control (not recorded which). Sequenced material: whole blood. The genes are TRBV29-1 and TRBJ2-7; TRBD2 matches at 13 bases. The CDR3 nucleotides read TGCAGCGCCGGACTAGCGGGAGACGAGCAGTACTTC. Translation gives CSAGLAGDEQYF.